Detailed here is one T cell receptor (beta chain). These data belong to a study of T cell clones after liver transplantation. The protocol was immunoSEQ multiplex PCR, while the TCRdb copy is restricted to in-frame clones and leaves out a portion. The sample yields 68,000 or so clones, 90% to 95% seen once. This CDR3 region has 15 residues. Trimming took off 7 bases at V and 5 bases at J, with 20 bases between the two ends. Germline V CDR1 and CDR2: LNHNV, YYDKDF (reference sequence). Here the sequenced sample was CD4+ T cells from blood, taken around 27 months after liver transplant. This receptor was taken from a human patient who received a liver transplant. Some of the T cells might come from the graft donor. V gene TRBV15 combines with J gene TRBJ1-1; a possible D gene is TRBD1 (5 bases). CDR3 sequence reads: CATNRQTPLETEAFF. CDR3 bases: TGTGCCACCAACCGACAGACTCCGCTGGAGACTGAAGCTTTCTTT.